Listed here are 10 T cell receptor beta chains from one sample, sequenced in a study of CXCR3-negative and CXCR3-positive naive CD8 T cells. UMI labels and 5' RACE were used to prepare the TRB cDNA libraries. TCRdb reanalyzed the 5' RACE reads, giving one entry per CDR3 protein sequence and no DNA. Its table records 35,000 to 50,000 distinct CDR3 sequences. The sample was memory CD8+ T cells from blood. Source of these receptors: a human donor in good health. Some clones in this sample may be carry-over from other donors' samples.

Here the CDR3 reads CSARDMGARIQPQHF. The V call is TRBV20-1, the J call TRBJ1-5; the TCRdb D gene call, TRBD1, has no DNA to confirm it. Germline V gives CDR1 DFQATT, CDR2 SNEGSKA (reference sequence). The CDR3 totals 15 residues.

This chain joins TRBV14 and TRBJ2-5. The germline gives CDR1 SGHDN, CDR2 FVKESK. The CDR3 consists of 15 residues. This chain's CDR3 is CASSQYLGGGETQYF.

The J gene is TRBJ2-2, the V gene TRBV5-6; TCRdb proposes TRBD2, but this gene call is untestable without DNA. The CDR3 has 17 amino acids. Per germline, CDR1 SGHDT and CDR2 YYEEEE. The chain's CDR3 is CASSLANRAANTGELFF.

V gene TRBV2 combines with J gene TRBJ2-5. CDR1 SNHLY and CDR2 FYNNEI come from the germline V gene. The CDR3 runs 12 residues. The CDR3 region is CASSVRGETQYF. Supplemented by reference TRBV2 and TRBJ2-5, the full variable domain reads EPEVTQTPSHQVTQMGQEVILRCVPISNHLYFYWYRQILGQKVEFLVSFYNNEISEKSEIFDDQFSVERPDGSNFTLKIRSTKLEDSAMYFCASSVRGETQYFGPGTRLLVL.

This chain joins TRBV7-8 and TRBJ2-1; as DNA is missing, the TRBD1 call by TCRdb cannot be tested. Germline CDR1 SGHVS, CDR2 FQNEAQ. CDR3 size: 15 residues. CDR3 sequence: CASSLVGGAVNEQFF.

The chain carries TRBV4-3 and TRBJ2-1; TCRdb calls TRBD2, which cannot be checked without DNA. CDR1 and CDR2 (germline): LGHNA, YSLEER. The CDR3 runs 17 residues. CDR3 sequence: CASSQDSLAGGIYEQFF.

This chain uses TRBV29-1 with TRBJ2-7; TCRdb outputs TRBD2, but without DNA this stays unchecked. CDR1 and CDR2 (germline): SQVTM, ANQGSEA. The CDR3 extends over 12 amino acids. CDR3 region: CSVTSGGYEQYF.

Here the CDR3 reads CASSAGTPSLGYTF. The chain links TRBV4-1 to TRBJ1-2. The CDR3 spans 14 residues. Germline V gene data show CDR1 as MGHRA and CDR2 as YSYEKL.

The chain combines TRBV29-1 with TRBJ1-2; TCRdb calls TRBD1, which cannot be checked without DNA. CDR3 length: 15 amino acids. CDR1 and CDR2 (germline): SQVTM, ANQGSEA. The chain's CDR3 is CSVEKRRGHYYGYTF. The full variable domain, its missing parts supplied by reference TRBV29-1 and TRBJ1-2, is SAVISQKPSRDICQRGTSLTIQCQVDSQVTMMFWYRQQPGQSLTLIATANQGSEATYESGFVIDKFPISRPNLTFSTLTVSNMSPEDSSIYLCSVEKRRGHYYGYTFGSGTRLTVV.

The chain carries TRBV9 and TRBJ1-1; the D call of TRBD1 rests on TCRdb alone, since no DNA is present to check it. The CDR3 is 13 residues long. CDR1 and CDR2 (germline): SGDLS, YYNGEE. The chain's CDR3 is CASSAGTVGEAFF. The entire variable domain, with the rest obtained from reference TRBV9 and TRBJ1-1, is as follows: DSGVTQTPKHLITATGQRVTLRCSPRSGDLSVYWYQQSLDQGLQFLIQYYNGEERAKGNILERFSAQQFPDLHSELNLSSLELGDSALYFCASSAGTVGEAFFGQGTRLTVV.